These T cell receptor beta chains were read from a single sample in a study of shared clonotypes between healthy human individuals. Profiled with immunoSEQ multiplex PCR; TCRdb holds only in-frame clones, not every one. The table lists a few hundred thousand clones, roughly 84% of them singletons, with around 15% in the top ten. The sample comprised memory CD8+ T cells sorted from blood. All receptors come from a man aged 18 to 30 in good health. The CDR3 runs from the conserved cysteine through the conserved F or W. A D gene is named only where the DNA matches it firmly. The size of a clone is reported for some rows only, either as once, few or many, or as a class for expanded clones.

J,size,D,V,length,DNA,CDR3
TRBJ2-1,-,TRBD1,TRBV2,17,TGTGCCAGCACCAAAGAGCCTGGACAGGCGAGGGGTGGTGAGCAGTTCTTC,CASTKEPGQARGGEQFF
TRBJ1-2,-,TRBD1,TRBV2,13,TGTGCCAGCAGTACCGGGACAGACTATGGCTACACCTTC,CASSTGTDYGYTF
TRBJ2-1,-,TRBD1,TRBV7-9,15,TGTGCCAGCAGCCCCTACCGACAGGGGACAAGGGAGCAGTTCTTC,CASSPYRQGTREQFF
TRBJ2-1,-,-,TRBV20-1,11,TGCAGTGCTAGAGATTCAATACGGCAGTTCTTC,CSARDSIRQFF
TRBJ2-7,few,TRBD1,TRBV13,15,TGTGCCAGCAGCTTAGAGGGACAGGGGGCCTACGAGCAGTACTTC,CASSLEGQGAYEQYF
TRBJ1-5,-,-,TRBV6-5,16,TGTGCCAGCAGTTACTCCCCAGGGGAAGAACCTCAGCCCCAGCATTTT,CASSYSPGEEPQPQHF
TRBJ1-5,-,-,TRBV7-8,16,TGTGCCAGCAGCCCATGGACAGCTATTAGCAATCAGCCCCAGCATTTT,CASSPWTAISNQPQHF
TRBJ2-3,-,-,TRBV4-1,16,TGCGCCAGCAGCAACGGACTCGCTTTTGGCACAGATACGCAGTATTTT,CASSNGLAFGTDTQYF
TRBJ1-6,-,-,TRBV5-1,13,TGCGCCAGCAGCTTGGCGGGGAATTCACCCCTCCACTTT,CASSLAGNSPLHF
TRBJ1-6,few,-,TRBV19,17,TGTGCCAGTAGCGCAATGTGGGATTGGATCGATAATTCACCCCTCCACTTT,CASSAMWDWIDNSPLHF
TRBJ2-5,-,-,TRBV18,14,TGTGCCAGCTCGGACCGCGACCGAAAAGAGACCCAGTACTTC,CASSDRDRKETQYF
TRBJ2-3,few,TRBD2,TRBV7-8,14,TGTGCCAGCAGCCTAGCGGGGCCCACAGATACGCAGTATTTT,CASSLAGPTDTQYF
TRBJ1-4,-,TRBD1,TRBV25-1,15,TGTGCCAGCAGTGAACTAGGACAGGCTTATGAAAAACTGTTTTTT,CASSELGQAYEKLFF
TRBJ2-1,-,-,TRBV7-2,15,TGTGCCAGCAGCTTAGTACTAGGGGCTAACAATGAGCAGTTCTTC,CASSLVLGANNEQFF
TRBJ2-1,-,TRBD1,TRBV7-9,16,TGTGCCAGCAGCCCCCCGGGACAGCGAAAGAAGGGTGGGCAGTTCTTC,CASSPPGQRKKGGQFF
TRBJ2-3,once,-,TRBV7-9,14,TGTGCCAGCAGCTTTGGGGGTATGGCAGATACGCAGTATTTT,CASSFGGMADTQYF
TRBJ1-1,few,TRBD1,TRBV4-1,15,TGCGCCAGCAGCCAAGATCCGGGACAGGGGGCGCAATCCCTCTTT,CASSQDPGQGAQSLF
TRBJ1-1,-,-,TRBV21-1,14,TGTGCCAGCAGCCGCTCTGGGGGATACACTGAAGCTTTCTTT,CASSRSGGYTEAFF
TRBJ2-7,-,TRBD1,TRBV27,16,TGTGCCAGCAGTTTGGGACAGCCTCCTGTCGGCTACGAGCAGTACTTC,CASSLGQPPVGYEQYF
TRBJ1-2,-,TRBD1,TRBV7-2,15,TGTGCCAGCAGCGTAGGATGGACAGGGGGAGATGGCTACACCTTC,CASSVGWTGGDGYTF
TRBJ1-4,-,-,TRBV5-1,17,TGCGCCAGCAGCTTGGGGCGTCTTGAGCGCATGAGCGAAAAACTGTTTTTT,CASSLGRLERMSEKLFF
TRBJ2-1,-,-,TRBV27,15,TGTGCCAGCACCTATGGTGGAGGGGGTTACAATGAGCAGTTCTTC,CASTYGGGGYNEQFF
TRBJ2-3,-,TRBD1,TRBV27,15,TGTGCCAGTCAGACAGGGACCGCTAGCACAGATACGCAGTATTTT,CASQTGTASTDTQYF
TRBJ2-3,-,-,TRBV18,13,TGTGCCAGCTCGCCCGCCGGCACAGATACGCAGTATTTT,CASSPAGTDTQYF
TRBJ2-7,-,TRBD1,TRBV10-3,16,TGTGCCATCAGAAAGACAGGGAGAGAATTTGGCTACGAGCAGTACTTC,CAIRKTGREFGYEQYF
TRBJ2-7,-,-,TRBV4-1,14,TGCGCCAGCAGCCCTCGATCAGTTGAGTACGAGCAGTACTTC,CASSPRSVEYEQYF
TRBJ1-3,-,-,TRBV4-1,16,TGCGCCAGCAGCCAAGACCGGACGGCCTCTGGAAACACCATATATTTT,CASSQDRTASGNTIYF
TRBJ1-1,-,TRBD1,TRBV9,16,TGTGCCAGCAGCGCGGGACAGGGCCTATGGGACACTGAAGCTTTCTTT,CASSAGQGLWDTEAFF
TRBJ2-7,-,-,TRBV6-5,13,TGTGCCAGCAGTTACGTAACAGGCTACGAGCAGTACTTC,CASSYVTGYEQYF
TRBJ1-4,-,-,TRBV5-6,15,TGTGCCAGCAGCCCCCAGTTGGGAGGGAATGAAAAACTGTTTTTT,CASSPQLGGNEKLFF
TRBJ1-2,-,-,TRBV4-3,15,TGCGCCAGCAGCCAAGTGAGGGAAGTAGGCTATGGCTACACCTTC,CASSQVREVGYGYTF
TRBJ2-5,-,-,TRBV10-3,13,TGTGCCATCAGTGAGTCAGGGGTCGAGACCCAGTACTTC,CAISESGVETQYF
TRBJ2-7,-,-,TRBV7-9,13,TGTGCCAGCAGCTCCCTCGACAGGCACGAGCAGTACTTC,CASSSLDRHEQYF
TRBJ2-7,-,-,TRBV30,13,TGTGCCTGGAGTGTCGGGGATCCGGGCGAGCAGTACTTC,CAWSVGDPGEQYF
TRBJ1-1,few,-,TRBV10-3,12,TGTGCCATCAGTGATGGCCCCAGGGAAGCTTTCTTT,CAISDGPREAFF
TRBJ2-3,-,-,TRBV29-1,15,TGCAGCGTTCTTGGTTGGGTAGACAGCACAGATACGCAGTATTTT,CSVLGWVDSTDTQYF
TRBJ2-7,-,TRBD2,TRBV30,14,TGTGCCTCAGATTGGACTAGCGGCTCCTACGAGCAGTACTTC,CASDWTSGSYEQYF
TRBJ2-7,-,TRBD1,TRBV4-1,14,TGCGCCAGCAGCCCGACAGGGGCCTACTACGAGCAGTACTTC,CASSPTGAYYEQYF
TRBJ2-7,-,TRBD1,TRBV5-1,18,TGCGCCAGCAGCTTGAAGACAGGGGCCTTTCACAGGGCCTACGAGCAGTACTTC,CASSLKTGAFHRAYEQYF
TRBJ2-7,once,-,TRBV6-6,13,TGTGCCAGCAGTTACTCCCTTTTAAACGAGCAGTACTTC,CASSYSLLNEQYF
TRBJ1-1,-,-,TRBV4-3,14,TGCGCCAGCAGCCAAGGTACGTCGGGGACTGAAGCTTTCTTT,CASSQGTSGTEAFF
TRBJ2-7,few,-,TRBV7-9,14,TGTGCCAGCAGCTCGGATTTCAGGTCCTACGAGCAGTACTTC,CASSSDFRSYEQYF
TRBJ1-1,once,-,TRBV19,15,TGTGCCAGTAGTTTGGACAGTTGGGGAGGGACTGAAGCTTTCTTT,CASSLDSWGGTEAFF
TRBJ2-2,-,-,TRBV9,13,TGTGCCAGCAGCGTTGGGAACACCGGGGAGCTGTTTTTT,CASSVGNTGELFF
TRBJ2-1,-,-,TRBV9,13,TGTGCCAGCAGCCCAGGCTCCTACAATGAGCAGTTCTTC,CASSPGSYNEQFF
TRBJ1-2,-,TRBD1,TRBV5-6,14,TGTGCCAGCAGCTGGGACAGAAATAACTATGGCTACACCTTC,CASSWDRNNYGYTF
TRBJ2-3,-,-,TRBV5-1,17,TGCGCCAGCAGCACCCCGGGGGCGGGAGATCCCACAGATACGCAGTATTTT,CASSTPGAGDPTDTQYF
TRBJ2-3,-,-,TRBV27,11,TGTGCCAGCAGTTTCGGAGATACGCAGTATTTT,CASSFGDTQYF
TRBJ2-7,-,TRBD1,TRBV6-1,15,TGTGCCAGCAGTACACGGACAGGGGGGTCCTACGAGCAGTACTTC,CASSTRTGGSYEQYF
TRBJ2-5,-,TRBD1,TRBV28,18,TGTGCCAGCAGCCCTCGTATCCCTCGGACAGGGGGCCAAGAGACCCAGTACTTC,CASSPRIPRTGGQETQYF
TRBJ2-7,once,-,TRBV5-6,10,TGTGCCAGCAGCAGGGGGGAGCAGTACTTC,CASSRGEQYF
TRBJ1-1,-,-,TRBV7-6,17,TGTGCCAGCAGCTTAGAAAGCCCCTTCGACAAGAACACTGAAGCTTTCTTT,CASSLESPFDKNTEAFF
TRBJ1-4,-,-,TRBV29-1,13,TGCAGCGTACTCTCGGCTGGTGGTGAAAAACTGTTTTTT,CSVLSAGGEKLFF
TRBJ1-1,-,TRBD1,TRBV5-1,14,TGCGCCAGCAGCTTACGAGGGGGCGACACTGAAGCTTTCTTT,CASSLRGGDTEAFF
TRBJ2-7,-,-,TRBV10-1,13,TGCGCCATAAGTATTAGGGTATTCGGCGAGCAGTACTTC,CAISIRVFGEQYF
TRBJ2-3,-,TRBD2,TRBV27,17,TGTGCCAGCAGTTTATTTTTGGCTAGCGGATCCACAGATACGCAGTATTTT,CASSLFLASGSTDTQYF
TRBJ1-1,-,-,TRBV6-5,13,TGTGCCAGCAGTCTGGCGGGGAACACTGAAGCTTTCTTT,CASSLAGNTEAFF
TRBJ1-1,-,TRBD1,TRBV2,14,TGTGCCAGCACGGGGGGGGACAGAGGCACTGAAGCTTTCTTT,CASTGGDRGTEAFF
TRBJ2-7,-,-,TRBV10-3,14,TGTGCCATCAATATGGACGGGAACTCCTACGAGCAGTACTTC,CAINMDGNSYEQYF
TRBJ2-3,-,TRBD2,TRBV4-3,17,TGCGCCAGCAGCCCCACCCCCGCTGGCGGGAGCGGAGATACGCAGTATTTT,CASSPTPAGGSGDTQYF